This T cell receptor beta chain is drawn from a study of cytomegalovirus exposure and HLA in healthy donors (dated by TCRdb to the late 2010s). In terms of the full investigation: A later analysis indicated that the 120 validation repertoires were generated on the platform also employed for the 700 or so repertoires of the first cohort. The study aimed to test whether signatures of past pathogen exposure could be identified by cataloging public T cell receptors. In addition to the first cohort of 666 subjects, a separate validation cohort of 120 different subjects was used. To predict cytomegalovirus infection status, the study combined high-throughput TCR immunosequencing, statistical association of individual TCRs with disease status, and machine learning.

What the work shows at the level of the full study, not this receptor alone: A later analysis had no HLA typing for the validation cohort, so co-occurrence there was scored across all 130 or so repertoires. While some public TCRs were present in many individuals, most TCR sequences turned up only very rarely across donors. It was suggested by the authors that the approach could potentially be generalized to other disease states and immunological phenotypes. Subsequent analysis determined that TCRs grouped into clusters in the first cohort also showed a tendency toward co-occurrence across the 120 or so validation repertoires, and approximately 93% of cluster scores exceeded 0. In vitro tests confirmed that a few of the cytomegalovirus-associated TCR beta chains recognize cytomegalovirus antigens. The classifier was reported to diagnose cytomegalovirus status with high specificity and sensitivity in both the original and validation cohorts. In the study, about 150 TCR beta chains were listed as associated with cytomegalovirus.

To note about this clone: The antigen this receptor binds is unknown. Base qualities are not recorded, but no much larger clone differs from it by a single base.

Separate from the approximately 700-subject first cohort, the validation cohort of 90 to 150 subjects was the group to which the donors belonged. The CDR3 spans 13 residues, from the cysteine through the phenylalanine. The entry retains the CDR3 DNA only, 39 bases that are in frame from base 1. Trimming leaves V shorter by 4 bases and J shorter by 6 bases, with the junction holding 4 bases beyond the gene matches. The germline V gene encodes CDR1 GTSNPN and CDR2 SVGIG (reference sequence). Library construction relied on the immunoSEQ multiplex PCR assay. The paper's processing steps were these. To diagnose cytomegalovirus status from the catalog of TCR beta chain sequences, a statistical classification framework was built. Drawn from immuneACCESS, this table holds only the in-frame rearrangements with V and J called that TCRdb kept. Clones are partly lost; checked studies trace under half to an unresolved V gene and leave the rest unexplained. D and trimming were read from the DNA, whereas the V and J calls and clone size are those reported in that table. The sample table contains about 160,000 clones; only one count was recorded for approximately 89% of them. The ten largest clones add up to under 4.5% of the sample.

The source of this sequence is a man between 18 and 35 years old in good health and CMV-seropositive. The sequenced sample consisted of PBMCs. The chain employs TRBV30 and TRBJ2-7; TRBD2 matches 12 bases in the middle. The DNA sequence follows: TGTGCCTGGAAGCTAGCGGGAGGGCGCGAGCAGTACTTC. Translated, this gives CAWKLAGGREQYF.